This T cell receptor (beta chain) was recovered during a study of cytomegalovirus exposure and HLA in healthy donors. The PCR used 60 Vbeta and 13 Jbeta primers. The table came from immunoSEQ multiplex PCR; TCRdb's copy has only in-frame clones and leaves some out. The repertoire holds around 57,000 clones, with roughly 90% as singletons. What was sequenced was PBMCs. This TCR was sampled from a man aged 30 to 39 in good health and CMV-seropositive.

The CDR3 region has the DNA TGTGCCAGCTCACCATCTATCGGACTAGCGGGGTTCAATGAGCAGTTCTTC. It codes for CASSPSIGLAGFNEQFF. This chain joins TRBV18 and TRBJ2-1; 12 nucleotides align to TRBD2. This CDR3 has 17 residues. J gave up 6 bases and V 2 bases, and 8 bases lay outside the gene matches. The V gene's germline CDR1 is KGHSH and CDR2 LQKENI. The full variable domain, with the rest looked up from reference TRBV18 and TRBJ2-1, is NAGVMQNPRHLVRRRGQEARLRCSPMKGHSHVYWYRQLPEEGLKFMVYLQKENIIDESGMPKERFSAEFPKEGPSILRIQQVVRGDSAAYFCASSPSIGLAGFNEQFFGPGTRLTVL.